Listed here are 15 T cell receptor beta chains from one sample, sequenced in a study of CD8+ T cells in alopecia areata. Patients with alopecia areata provided lesional scalp punch biopsies as well as peripheral blood. As the sequencing template, cDNA was produced by extracting RNA and reverse transcribing it. Using immunoSEQ multiplex PCR, the repertoire was profiled, and TCRdb retains in-frame clones only, with some absent. Among approximately 12,000 clones listed, about 53% were seen once. Sequencing was carried out using skin. The receptors shown here come from a human donor with alopecia areata.

The V call is TRBV6-1, the J call TRBJ2-3, with D possibly matching TRBD2 (7 bases). The CDR3 contains 13 residues. V was pared by 10 bases and J by 2 bases, with 13 bases between. Germline CDR1 and CDR2: MNHNS and SASEGT. The CDR3 DNA sequence: TGTGCCACGGGGGGCCAGCTCACAGATACGCAGTATTTT. It encodes CATGGQLTDTQYF.

The chain couples TRBV18 to TRBJ1-1; unclear D gene. Trimming removed 3 bases from V and 1 base from J, with 6 bases in between. The CDR3 extends over 13 amino acids. Germline V lookup: CDR1 KGHSH, CDR2 LQKENI. As DNA, the CDR3 is TGTGCCAGCTCACCTCCTAGGAACACTGAAGCTTTCTTT. It codes for CASSPPRNTEAFF.

The chain employs TRBV7-2 and TRBJ2-1; 7 bases match TRBD2. The CDR3 runs to 15 residues. Germline V gene sequence: CDR1 SGHTA, CDR2 FQGNSA. Trimming removed 5 bases from V and 1 base from J; junction bases left unmatched: 5. Here the CDR3 DNA reads TGTGCCAGCAGCCCGGCCGGGGGGTCCTACAATGAGCAGTTCTTC. Translating gives CASSPAGGSYNEQFF. The full variable domain, in which reference TRBV7-2 and TRBJ2-1 provide the parts outside the CDR3, is GAGVSQSPSNKVTEKGKDVELRCDPISGHTALYWYRQSLGQGLEFLIYFQGNSAPDKSGLPSDRFSAERTGGSVSTLTIQRTQQEDSAVYLCASSPAGGSYNEQFFGPGTRLTVL.

The chain couples TRBV2 to TRBJ1-1; D perhaps matches TRBD1 (5 bases). V lost 2 bases and J 1 base, leaving 14 bases between the germline ends. The CDR3 loop spans 16 amino acids. The germline gives CDR1 SNHLY, CDR2 FYNNEI. CDR3 nucleotides: TGTGCCAGCAGTGAATTGGGCGGGGGGAGGAACACTGAAGCTTTCTTT. Amino acid sequence: CASSELGGGRNTEAFF.

The rearrangement joins TRBV5-1 to TRBJ2-1, with TRBD2 as a possible D gene (6 bases). Germline assignment: CDR1 SGHRS and CDR2 YFSETQ. The V gene lost 0 bases and the J gene lost 4 bases, with 11 bases spanning the gap. CDR3 length: 15 residues. The DNA of the CDR3 is TGCGCCAGCAGCTTGGATAGCGGATCTTACAATGAGCAGTTCTTC. It specifies CASSLDSGSYNEQFF.

CDR3 coding DNA: TGCGCCAGCAACTGGGGGAACACCGGGGAGCTGTTTTTT. This encodes CASNWGNTGELFF. The chain employs TRBV10-2 and TRBJ2-2; D gene ambiguous. The germline V gene encodes CDR1 WSHSY and CDR2 SAAADI. This CDR3 is built from 13 residues. V dropped 7 bases and J dropped 1 base, with 7 bases sitting between them.

The chain employs TRBV15 and TRBJ2-2; the match to TRBD1 covers 7 bases. The germline V gene encodes CDR1 LNHNV and CDR2 YYDKDF (reference sequence). With 2 bases clipped from V and 3 bases from J, the junction kept 6 bases outside the gene matches. This CDR3 comprises 16 residues. CDR3 bases: TGTGCCACCAGCAGACCACAGGGGCGAGACACCGGGGAGCTGTTTTTT. It translates to CATSRPQGRDTGELFF.

The V and J genes are TRBV7-9 and TRBJ1-1, with 8 bases that match TRBD1. After removal of 2 bases from V and 6 bases from J, the junction contained 11 bases not matched to a gene. Germline V gene sequence: CDR1 SEHNR, CDR2 FQNEAQ (reference sequence). The CDR3 runs to 16 residues. For the CDR3, the DNA is TGTGCCAGCAGCTTACCCAGACAGGGGACCCCGCCTGAAGCTTTCTTT. Its protein product is CASSLPRQGTPPEAFF.

This clone was counted a few times. V gene TRBV4-3 combines with J gene TRBJ2-1; D may be TRBD1 or TRBD2 (6 bases each). The germline V gene has CDR1 LGHNA and CDR2 YSLEER. The CDR3 is 16 residues long. V gave up 0 bases and J gave up 5 bases, with 14 bases separating them. For the CDR3, the DNA is TGCGCCAGCAGCCAAGATCGGTGGGGGGCTGACAATGAGCAGTTCTTC. The encoded protein is CASSQDRWGADNEQFF.

The chain carries TRBV7-6 and TRBJ2-2, with 11 bases identical to TRBD2. CDR1 and CDR2 (germline): SGHVS, FNYEAQ. The CDR3 sequence is 16 residues long. V dropped 5 bases and J dropped 6; count of bases not matched to a gene: 8. The CDR3 bases are TGTGCCAGCAGCCCGGTAGCGGGGGGGAATGCCGGGGAGCTGTTTTTT. Translation: CASSPVAGGNAGELFF.

The chain links TRBV18 to TRBJ2-7; D might be TRBD1 (6 bases). The ends were cut back, 6 bases at V and 6 bases at J, with 12 bases in the middle. Germline CDR1 is KGHSH and CDR2 is LQKENI. The CDR3 has 12 amino acids. The CDR3 reads CASSHRVREQYF. The CDR3, as DNA: TGTGCCAGCTCGCACAGGGTTCGCGAGCAGTACTTC. The whole variable domain, remainder taken from reference TRBV18 and TRBJ2-7, is NAGVMQNPRHLVRRRGQEARLRCSPMKGHSHVYWYRQLPEEGLKFMVYLQKENIIDESGMPKERFSAEFPKEGPSILRIQQVVRGDSAAYFCASSHRVREQYFGPGTRLTVT.

The V call is TRBV7-6, the J call TRBJ2-1; 10 bases match TRBD2. The length of the CDR3 is 15 residues. Germline V lookup: CDR1 SGHVS, CDR2 FNYEAQ. The trim removed 1 base at V and 6 bases at J, leaving 3 bases unmatched. CDR3 bases: TGTGCCAGCAGCTTAGGCTTAGCGGGAGGCAATGAGCAGTTCTTC. Protein: CASSLGLAGGNEQFF.

This clone has just a few counts. The V and J genes are TRBV5-1 and TRBJ2-5; 7 bases map to TRBD2. CDR1 and CDR2 from the germline V gene are SGHRS and YFSETQ. This CDR3 spans 17 amino acids. Trimming took 4 bases from V and 5 from J; bases not matched to a gene: 17. The CDR3 loop is CASSPGEGSPVRETQYF. As DNA, the CDR3 is TGCGCCAGCAGCCCCGGGGAGGGGTCCCCTGTAAGGGAGACCCAGTACTTC.

In nucleotides, the CDR3 is TGTGCCAGCACGACCACAGGGGACAGGCAGCCCCAGCATTTT. Its protein is CASTTTGDRQPQHF. The J gene is TRBJ1-5, the V gene TRBV6-6; 8 bases align to TRBD1. The CDR3 totals 14 residues. V shed 7 bases, J shed 7 bases, and the junction held 9 bases outside the gene matches. Per germline, CDR1 MNHNY and CDR2 SVGAGI (reference sequence).

The chain uses TRBV7-9 and TRBJ2-7; D may be TRBD2 (5 bases). The CDR3 runs to 14 residues. The germline CDR1 and CDR2 sequences are SEHNR and FQNEAQ (reference sequence). V was clipped by 5 bases and J by 0 bases, with 11 bases between them. The CDR3 bases are TGTGCCAGCAGCCCGGTCGGGGACTCCTACGAGCAGTACTTC. This codes for CASSPVGDSYEQYF. The variable domain in full, with the rest retrieved from reference TRBV7-9 and TRBJ2-7, is DTGVSQNPRHKITKRGQNVTFRCDPISEHNRLYWYRQTLGQGPEFLTYFQNEAQLEKSRLLSDRFSAERPKGSFSTLEIQRTEQGDSAMYLCASSPVGDSYEQYFGPGTRLTVT.